By sample fraction, the clone carrying this T cell receptor beta chain is medium-sized. What it binds is not known. These data belong to a study of graft-versus-host responses after intestinal transplantation. Study details: Recipients were given multivisceral, liver-intestinal, or isolated intestinal transplants. General study points: The highest levels of circulating GvH clones went along with early declines in HvG clones after transplant.

Assay: immunoSEQ multiplex PCR; the TCRdb copy retains only in-frame clones and omits some. Here the sample spans tens of thousands of clones, about four fifths being singletons. Germline V gene data show CDR1 as SGHVS and CDR2 as FNYEAQ. The CDR3 extends over 12 amino acids. Trimming cost V 0 bases and J 6 bases, with 6 bases left between them. The V and J genes are TRBV7-6 and TRBJ2-7; no clear D. The starting material was PBMCs, obtained about 1,000 days after transplant. This clonotype was obtained from a human patient who received an intestinal transplant, so some T cells may come from the graft donor. The CDR3 DNA reads as TGTGCCAGCAGCTTAGCAATAGGCGAGCAGTACTTC. This translates into CASSLAIGEQYF.